The text below deals with one T cell receptor (beta chain). What it binds is unknown. PCR employed 60 Vbeta and 13 Jbeta primers. Repertoires were generated with immunoSEQ multiplex PCR, while TCRdb's copy carries only in-frame clones and drops some. This table has about 130,000 clones, roughly 82% appearing once. These data originate in a study of cytomegalovirus exposure and HLA in healthy donors. Study in general: Most genotyped donors, around 78% of 300 to 400, had Caucasian-associated genetic ancestry. Overall study findings and caveats: Most CMV-associated TCR beta chains were later found to appear HLA-restricted. Sequencing likely produced, as an artifact, a cluster of highly shared sequence variants.

This CDR3 spans 15 amino acids. Germline V gives CDR1 SGHTS, CDR2 YDEGEE. V lost 1 base and J lost 4; bases outside the gene matches: 7. Source material: PBMCs. The chain employs TRBV5-8 and TRBJ2-7, with 8 nucleotides matching TRBD1. The TCR was taken from a male donor in good health and CMV-seropositive. CDR3 loop: CASSLLRTGKYEQYF. CDR3 sequence (DNA): TGTGCCAGCAGCTTGCTTAGGACAGGGAAGTACGAGCAGTACTTC.